This TCR beta chain was observed in a study of T cell repertoires in cytomegalovirus infection. Turning to the study itself: Public TCR beta signatures were indicative of both CMV infection and a matching HLA type.

Study-wide points: Ex vivo responses were dominated by HLA-C-restricted CMV-specific TCR beta clonotypes.

Germline V gene sequence: CDR1 LNHDA, CDR2 SQIVND (reference sequence). The CDR3 length is 12 residues. The V end lost 1 base, the J end lost 7 bases, and 7 bases lay between the germline ends. This clonotype was counted a few times. The antigen is unknown. A single record per CDR3 protein comes from TCRdb applying MiXCR to the reads. This sample has a few hundred thousand distinct CDR3 sequences, with 26% found just once. The sequence was obtained from a human donor in good health (CMV status not recorded). Some clones in this sample may be carry-over from other donors' samples. The sample comprised PBMCs. This chain connects TRBV19 to TRBJ1-1; D is undetermined. The DNA for the CDR3 is TGTGCCAGTAGTATAGGGGTCAGTGAAGCTTTCTTT. Translation: CASSIGVSEAFF.